This entry features one T cell receptor beta chain sequence. The data originate from a study of Ad26.COV2.S vaccination and SARS-CoV-2 variants. Study at large: It was the COV1001 Ad26.COV2.S trial arm that included the donor.

Germline-derived CDR1 and CDR2 are MNHEY and SMNVEV (reference sequence). The CDR3 extends over 13 amino acids. V shed 1 base and J shed 4 bases, with 7 bases lying between them. Measured with immunoSEQ multiplex PCR; TCRdb has only the in-frame clones, and not every one. The sample lists fewer than 500,000 clones, 90% occurring once. Sample treatment: around 19 received Ad26.COV2.S at low or high dose, single or two shots; 5 received placebo; per-sample allocation not given. The study sampled participants on day 63 after the first vaccine or placebo injection. The genes are TRBV27 and TRBJ2-5; D is ambiguous. The sample was peripheral blood, taken in a trial of Ad26.COV2.S vaccine versus placebo. The sequence came from a person aged 18-60 years who received the Ad26.COV2.S COVID-19 vaccine or a placebo. CDR3 residues: CASSLLSRETQYF. The CDR3 nucleotides read TGTGCCAGCAGTTTATTGAGTCGAGAGACCCAGTACTTC.